Reported below is one T cell receptor (beta chain). What antigen it recognizes has not been identified. Base qualities are missing; no much larger clone stands one base away. In Seattle, one collaborating source enrolled patients while the infection was active and tracked those patients longitudinally over the course of disease. Each collaborating institution followed its own protocols to collect whole blood in K2EDTA tubes. For TCRbeta analysis, collaborators shipped samples in one of three forms: frozen whole blood, isolated PBMCs, or DNA extracted from either of those sample types. CDR1 and CDR2, looked up from the germline V gene, are MDHEN and SYDVKM. V loses 6 bases, J loses 5 bases, and the germline ends lie 14 bases apart. From the cysteine up to the phenylalanine, the CDR3 has a length of 14 residues. The retained sequence is limited to the CDR3, 42 bases, with the frame set at the first base.

The record originates from a study of blood T cell repertoires in COVID-19 (dated by TCRdb to about 2020). About the study as a whole: Samples covering the acute and convalescent phases of COVID-19 were provided by collaborators in the United States, Italy and Spain. A freely available public database, intended as a resource for researchers studying the immune response to SARS-CoV-2, is where the repertoires were released. Nearly every sample came with metadata listing a de-identified subject ID, COVID-19 status, age in years and sex. Deeply sampled blood TCRbeta repertoires from subjects exposed to, actively infected with, or recovered from COVID-19 were included in the dataset. Where HLA class I and class II types were available, the types were taken from metadata supplied by the sample provider, not from assay-based typing. Samples came from the ongoing ImmuneRACE study (first 160 participants) plus 1,254 subjects from 6 global collaborators. The material from the prospective study consisted of cDNA or gDNA derived from T cells, B-cell-depleted T cells, or PBMCs.

The research as a whole found: How much clinical and demographic metadata was included differed by source and by participant, and the metadata was provided uncurated.

The immunoSEQ Assay, a bias-controlled multiplex PCR, was used to amplify TCRbeta CDR3 regions from genomic DNA. In the paper's pipeline: Nucleated cell counts per sample were estimated from amplification of reference gene primers within the assay. Sequence reads were collapsed and filtered to measure the absolute abundance of every unique TCRbeta CDR3 rearrangement. Productive Simpson clonality was computed per sample as the square root of Simpson's diversity index over productive rearrangements. The clones in this table, taken by TCRdb from immuneACCESS, are in-frame only. Not every clone is retained; where verified, under half of the shortfall comes from an unresolved V gene, and the cause of the rest is unknown. V and J calls and clone size are as listed in that table; D and trimming were resolved from the DNA. Across this sample there are roughly 390,000 clones, with more than 70% seen only once. The top ten clones comprise about 10% of the sample.

The chain couples TRBV28 to TRBJ2-1; TRBD2 is possibly the D segment (5 matching bases). This sequence was found in a woman aged 25 to 39 with COVID-19, enrolled during active disease. Sequenced: peripheral blood. The CDR3 here reads CASSFLVGDNEQFF. The DNA is TGTGCCAGCAGCTTTCTAGTCGGGGACAATGAGCAGTTCTTC.